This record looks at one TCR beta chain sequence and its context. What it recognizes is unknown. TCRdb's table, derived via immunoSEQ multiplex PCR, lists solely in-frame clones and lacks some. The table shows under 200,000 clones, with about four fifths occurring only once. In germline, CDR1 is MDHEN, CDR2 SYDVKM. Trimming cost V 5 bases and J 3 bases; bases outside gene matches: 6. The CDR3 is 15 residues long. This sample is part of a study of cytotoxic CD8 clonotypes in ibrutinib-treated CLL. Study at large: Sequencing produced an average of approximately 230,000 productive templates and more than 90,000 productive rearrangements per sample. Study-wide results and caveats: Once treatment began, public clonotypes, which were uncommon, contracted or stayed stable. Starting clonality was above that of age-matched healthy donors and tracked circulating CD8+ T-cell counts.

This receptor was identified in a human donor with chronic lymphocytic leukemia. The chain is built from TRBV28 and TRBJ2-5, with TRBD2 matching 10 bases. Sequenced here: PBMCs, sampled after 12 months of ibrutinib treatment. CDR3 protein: CASSEASGGKETQYF. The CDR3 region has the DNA TGTGCCAGCAGTGAGGCTAGCGGGGGTAAAGAGACCCAGTACTTC. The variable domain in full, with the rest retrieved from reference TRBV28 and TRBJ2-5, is DVKVTQSSRYLVKRTGEKVFLECVQDMDHENMFWYRQDPGLGLRLIYFSYDVKMKEKGDIPEGYSVSREKKERFSLILESASTNQTSMYLCASSEASGGKETQYFGPGTRLLVL.